The sequence of this TCR beta chain was determined in a study of cytotoxic CD8 clonotypes in ibrutinib-treated CLL. Regarding the study as a whole: Among the clonotypes, public ones were uncommon and contracted or held stable on treatment.

TCRdb's copy holds only in-frame clones and misses some; the assay was immunoSEQ multiplex PCR. The sample comprises 250,000 to 350,000 clones, 76% of which are singletons, and around 5.1% rests with the top ten. The CDR3 extends over 19 amino acids. The germline CDR1 and CDR2 sequences are SGDLS and YYNGEE. V lost 0 bases to trimming and J lost 0 bases; unmatched junction nucleotides: 10. Points on this clone: Its target is unknown.

This clonotype originated in a human donor with chronic lymphocytic leukemia. V gene TRBV9 combines with J gene TRBJ2-3; 10 bases are shared with TRBD2. The sequencing used PBMCs, collected at disease progression, from a patient treated with ibrutinib. Written as DNA, the CDR3 is TGTGCCAGCAGCGTAGGTTTAGCGGGGGGCCTACGTAGCACAGATACGCAGTATTTT. This encodes CASSVGLAGGLRSTDTQYF.